This TCR beta chain was sequenced during a study of OX40 agonist ivuxolimab in advanced cancers. This table comes from immunoSEQ multiplex PCR, and its TCRdb copy is limited to in-frame clones, with some not included. The data hold around 90,000 clones, with roughly 91% observed a single time. Trimming left V 3 bases short and J 4 bases short, with 10 bases between. CDR3 size: 14 residues. CDR1 MGHDK and CDR2 SYGVNS come from the germline V gene. The V and J genes are TRBV25-1 and TRBJ2-1; no definite D call. This sequence originates from an adult with an advanced solid tumor such as melanoma, head and neck, liver or kidney cancer. This specimen was CD4+ or CD8+ T cells sorted from blood, taken in a trial of the OX40 agonist ivuxolimab. As DNA, the CDR3 is TGTGCCAGCAGTGAGACGCAAAGGTACAATGAGCAGTTCTTC. This encodes CASSETQRYNEQFF.